Presented here are 2 T cell receptor beta chains from one specimen sequenced in a study of CD8 T cells in ankylosing spondylitis. TCRdb re-analysed the 5' RACE reads in MiXCR, keeping a single row per CDR3 protein. This table has 200,000 to 300,000 distinct CDR3 sequences, around 9.2% appearing once. Sequencing was done on a sample of blood, either unsorted or a sorted T cell fraction (not recorded which). These receptors were taken from a male donor with ankylosing spondylitis or in good health (not recorded which).

This clonotype was counted many times. The chain has TRBV2 and TRBJ2-1; D uncertain. V gave up 7 bases and J gave up 0 bases, with 22 bases separating them. The length of the CDR3 is 18 residues. Germline V CDR1 and CDR2: SNHLY, FYNNEI. Here the CDR3 reads CASTPNAETPSSYNEQFF. The CDR3 nucleotides are TGTGCCAGCACCCCAAACGCTGAGACTCCTAGCTCCTACAATGAGCAGTTCTTC. The full variable domain, completed using reference TRBV2 and TRBJ2-1, is EPEVTQTPSHQVTQMGQEVILRCVPISNHLYFYWYRQILGQKVEFLVSFYNNEISEKSEIFDDQFSVERPDGSNFTLKIRSTKLEDSAMYFCASTPNAETPSSYNEQFFGPGTRLTVL.

There are many counts of this clonotype. The V and J genes are TRBV20-1 and TRBJ2-3, with D perhaps TRBD2 (5 bases). Trimming pared 1 base from V and 6 bases from J, leaving 11 bases between. Germline CDR1 and CDR2: DFQATT and SNEGSKA (reference sequence). This CDR3 comprises 13 residues. The CDR3 sequence: CSARVLDGDTQYF. The CDR3 nucleotides are TGCAGTGCTAGAGTACTAGATGGGGATACGCAGTATTTT.